Presented here are 11 T cell receptor beta chains from one specimen sequenced in a study of T cell repertoires in cytomegalovirus infection. TCRdb passed the reads through MiXCR, listing each CDR3 protein once. The table records hundreds of thousands of distinct CDR3 sequences, almost 30% of them present only once. These receptors are not linked to any known antigen. The sequencing here drew on cultured PBMCs, taken from culture after CMV antigen stimulation. The source of these receptors is a human donor in good health (CMV status not recorded). Some clones in this sample may be carry-over from other donors' samples.

The CDR3 DNA sequence: TGTGCCAGCAGAAACGACGCCTACGAGCAGTACTTC. It encodes CASRNDAYEQYF. The genes are TRBV7-9 and TRBJ2-7; D unresolved. CDR1 is SEHNR, CDR2 FQNEAQ, per germline (reference sequence). The CDR3 has 12 residues. Trimming cost V 6 bases and J 2 bases, with 8 bases left between them.

Concerning this clonotype itself: Relative to the germline gene, one junction end is altered; a read error may explain this. V usage is TRBV27 and J usage is TRBJ1-1; 7 nucleotides align to TRBD1. The germline gives CDR1 MNHEY, CDR2 SMNVEV (reference sequence). This CDR3 has 15 residues. The CDR3 DNA reads TGTGCCAGCAGTTTGACCGGGACAGAGAACACTGAAGCTGTCTTT. Encoded protein: CASSLTGTENTEAVF.

This chain connects TRBV12-3 or TRBV12-4 to TRBJ2-1; 10 positions match TRBD1. The CDR3 length is 15 residues. The ends lost 5 bases at V and 6 bases at J; junction bases unmatched: 7. DNA for the CDR3: TGTGCCAGCAGTCCTCGACAGGGGGCTGGCAATGAGCAGTTCTTC. Translated: CASSPRQGAGNEQFF.

This sequence joins TRBV5-1 and TRBJ2-3; no reliable D call. This CDR3 is 15 amino acids long. V lost 3 bases and J lost 0, with 11 bases in between. Per the germline V gene, CDR1 is SGHRS and CDR2 is YFSETQ. The CDR3 region has the DNA TGCGCCAGCAGCTCTGACGTCTATAGCACAGATACGCAGTATTTT. It specifies CASSSDVYSTDTQYF.

This clonotype was found many times. This sequence joins TRBV7-2 and TRBJ2-5; D unclear. Trimming removed 1 base from V and 5 bases from J, with 8 bases in between. Germline V CDR1 and CDR2: SGHTA, FQGNSA. This CDR3 spans 13 amino acids. The CDR3 here is CASSLGIRETQYF. The CDR3 bases are TGTGCCAGCAGCTTAGGAATTCGGGAGACCCAGTACTTC.

This clonotype was observed at least ten times. The V call is TRBV6-1, the J call TRBJ1-5; maybe TRBD1 (5 bases). Germline CDR1 and CDR2: MNHNS and SASEGT. V gave up 4 bases and J gave up 3 bases, with 16 bases separating them. The CDR3 has 16 amino acids. Here the CDR3 DNA reads TGTGCCAGCAGTGGGGGGAGTCAAGCACCCAATCAGCCCCAGCATTTT. Its translation: CASSGGSQAPNQPQHF.

The V call is TRBV7-8, the J call TRBJ1-4, with TRBD1 as a possible D gene (5 bases). CDR1 SGHVS and CDR2 FQNEAQ come from the germline V gene. V lost 5 bases and J 0 bases, leaving 16 bases between the germline ends. This CDR3 spans 17 amino acids. The CDR3 DNA follows: TGTGCCAGCAGCCTCCAAAGGACATCTACAACTAATGAAAAACTGTTTTTT. It yields the protein CASSLQRTSTTNEKLFF.

This clonotype was recorded many times. The genes are TRBV7-2 and TRBJ2-1; 13 positions agree with TRBD2. The junction had 16 bases not matched to a gene; V was cut back by 2 bases and J by 6 bases. The CDR3 is 20 amino acids. Germline V lookup: CDR1 SGHTA, CDR2 FQGNSA. The CDR3 nucleotides are TGTGCCAGCAGCTTATGGGCCGGCACTAGCGGGAGGGCGACAACCAATGAGCAGTTCTTC. This translates into CASSLWAGTSGRATTNEQFF.

CDR3 region: CAISVRQGVGNEQFF. The CDR3 DNA reads as TGTGCCATCAGTGTCAGGCAGGGGGTAGGCAATGAGCAGTTCTTC. The chain carries TRBV10-3 and TRBJ2-1; 7 nucleotides line up with TRBD1. Germline V CDR1 and CDR2: ENHRY, SYGVKD. J lost 6 bases, V lost 4 bases, and 9 bases had no gene match. CDR3 length: 15 residues.

V and J are TRBV6-6 and TRBJ1-2; no reliable D call. This CDR3 spans 13 amino acids. Between the trimmed V and J ends, which lost 6 bases and 3 bases, there was a span of 11 bases. Germline-derived CDR1 and CDR2 are MNHNY and SVGAGI (reference sequence). CDR3 sequence (DNA): TGTGCCAGCAGCCAGCCTGGGGACTATGGCTACACCTTC. Protein: CASSQPGDYGYTF.

The chain couples TRBV7-2 to TRBJ2-5; D is possibly TRBD2 (6 bases). The CDR3 spans 15 residues. The V end lost 5 bases, the J end lost 2 bases, and 15 bases lay between the germline ends. The V gene's germline CDR1 is SGHTA and CDR2 FQGNSA. The CDR3 reads CASSHLAPRQETQYF. The CDR3 bases are TGTGCCAGCAGCCATCTAGCGCCCCGACAAGAGACCCAGTACTTC.